This entry describes one TCR beta chain. Its specificity is not known. The entry originates in a study of cytomegalovirus exposure and HLA in healthy donors. Whole-study findings and limits: Most TCR beta V segments were productive about 90% or about 30% of the time in an earlier analysis.

With V trimmed by 6 bases and J by 3 bases, 6 bases remained unmatched. This CDR3 region has 15 residues. Germline V lookup: CDR1 MNHNS, CDR2 SASEGT. Primers for the PCR totalled 60 Vbeta and 13 Jbeta. Profiling relied on immunoSEQ multiplex PCR, and the TCRdb table lists in-frame clones only, not all of them. The sample lists 200,000 to 300,000 clones, 70% to 90% seen once, with about 2% in the top ten. Sequenced: PBMCs. This TCR came from a woman aged 40 to 50 in good health and CMV-seropositive. The V gene is TRBV6-1, the J gene TRBJ1-5; TRBD1 agrees at 9 bases. The CDR3 sequence is CASSRTGEFNQPQHF. CDR3 bases: TGTGCCAGCAGCAGGACAGGGGAGTTCAATCAGCCCCAGCATTTT.